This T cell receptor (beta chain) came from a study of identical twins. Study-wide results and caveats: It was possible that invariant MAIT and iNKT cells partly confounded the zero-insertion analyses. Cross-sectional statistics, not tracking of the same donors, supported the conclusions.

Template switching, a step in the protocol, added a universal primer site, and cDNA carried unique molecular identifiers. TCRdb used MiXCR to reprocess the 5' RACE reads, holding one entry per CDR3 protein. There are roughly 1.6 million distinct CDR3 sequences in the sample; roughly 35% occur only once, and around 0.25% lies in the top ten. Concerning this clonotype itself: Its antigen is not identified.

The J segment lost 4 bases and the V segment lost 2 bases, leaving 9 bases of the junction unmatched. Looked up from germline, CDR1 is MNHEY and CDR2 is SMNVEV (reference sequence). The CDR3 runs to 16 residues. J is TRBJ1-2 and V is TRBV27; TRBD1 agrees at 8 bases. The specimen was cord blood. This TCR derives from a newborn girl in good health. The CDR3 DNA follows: TGTGCCAGCAGTTTAGGCGACAGGGGACCTCTCTATGGCTACACCTTC. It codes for CASSLGDRGPLYGYTF.